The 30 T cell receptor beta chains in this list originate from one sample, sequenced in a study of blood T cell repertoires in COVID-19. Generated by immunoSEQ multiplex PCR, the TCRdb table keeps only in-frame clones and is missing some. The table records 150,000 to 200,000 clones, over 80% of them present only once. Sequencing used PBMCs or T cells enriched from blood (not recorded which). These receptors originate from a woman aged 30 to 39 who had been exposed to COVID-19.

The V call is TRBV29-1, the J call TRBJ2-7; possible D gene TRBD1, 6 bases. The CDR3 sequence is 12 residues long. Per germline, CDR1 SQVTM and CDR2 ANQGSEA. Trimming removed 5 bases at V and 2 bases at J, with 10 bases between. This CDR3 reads CSVSGDTYEQYF. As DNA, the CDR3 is TGCAGCGTTTCAGGGGATACCTACGAGCAGTACTTC.

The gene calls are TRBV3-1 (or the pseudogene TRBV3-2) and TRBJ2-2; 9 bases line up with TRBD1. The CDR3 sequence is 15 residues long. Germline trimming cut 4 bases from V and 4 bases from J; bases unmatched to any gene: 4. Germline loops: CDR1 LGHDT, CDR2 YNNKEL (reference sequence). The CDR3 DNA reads TGTGCCAGCAGCCGACAGGGGGTCGGCACCGGGGAGCTGTTTTTT. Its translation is CASSRQGVGTGELFF.

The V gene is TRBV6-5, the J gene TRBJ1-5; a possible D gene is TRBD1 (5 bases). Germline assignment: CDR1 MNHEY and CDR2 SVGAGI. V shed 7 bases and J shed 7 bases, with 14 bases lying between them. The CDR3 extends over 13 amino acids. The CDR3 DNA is TGTGCCAGCACCTGGCTCGGGGGACAGCCCCAGCATTTT. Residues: CASTWLGGQPQHF.

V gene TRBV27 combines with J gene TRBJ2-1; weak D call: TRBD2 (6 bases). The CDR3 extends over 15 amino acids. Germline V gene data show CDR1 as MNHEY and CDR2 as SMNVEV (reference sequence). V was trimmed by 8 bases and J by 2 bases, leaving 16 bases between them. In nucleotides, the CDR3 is TGTGCCAGCCTTGCCTGGGGGGATCCCTACAATGAGCAGTTCTTC. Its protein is CASLAWGDPYNEQFF.

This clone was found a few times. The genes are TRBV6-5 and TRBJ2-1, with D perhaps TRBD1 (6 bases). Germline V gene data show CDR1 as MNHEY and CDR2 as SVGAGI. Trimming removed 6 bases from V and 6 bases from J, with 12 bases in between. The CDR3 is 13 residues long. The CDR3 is CASRLGQFNEQFF. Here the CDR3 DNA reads TGTGCCAGCAGACTCGGACAGTTCAATGAGCAGTTCTTC.

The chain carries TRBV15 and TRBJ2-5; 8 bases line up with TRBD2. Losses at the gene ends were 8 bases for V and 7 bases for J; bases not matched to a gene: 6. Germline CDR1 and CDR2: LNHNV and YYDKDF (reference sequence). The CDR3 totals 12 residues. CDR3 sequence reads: CATRGAGGTQYF. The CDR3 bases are TGTGCCACCCGAGGGGCGGGGGGGACCCAGTACTTC.

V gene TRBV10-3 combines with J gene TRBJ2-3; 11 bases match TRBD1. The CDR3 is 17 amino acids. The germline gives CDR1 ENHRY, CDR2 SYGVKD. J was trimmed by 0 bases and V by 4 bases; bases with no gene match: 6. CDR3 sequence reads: CAISGTGGAYSTDTQYF. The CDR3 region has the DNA TGTGCCATCAGTGGGACAGGGGGCGCGTATAGCACAGATACGCAGTATTTT.

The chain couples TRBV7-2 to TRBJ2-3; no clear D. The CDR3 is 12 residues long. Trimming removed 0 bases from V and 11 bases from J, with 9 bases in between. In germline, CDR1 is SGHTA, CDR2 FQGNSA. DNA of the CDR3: TGTGCCAGCAGCTTAGCCGGAGACCGGCAGTATTTT. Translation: CASSLAGDRQYF.

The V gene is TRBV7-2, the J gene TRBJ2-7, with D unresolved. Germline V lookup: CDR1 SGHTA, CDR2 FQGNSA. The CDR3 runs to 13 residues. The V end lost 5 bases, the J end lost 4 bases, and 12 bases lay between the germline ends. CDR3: CASSGQYGYEQYF. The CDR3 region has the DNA TGTGCCAGCAGCGGGCAATATGGGTACGAGCAGTACTTC.

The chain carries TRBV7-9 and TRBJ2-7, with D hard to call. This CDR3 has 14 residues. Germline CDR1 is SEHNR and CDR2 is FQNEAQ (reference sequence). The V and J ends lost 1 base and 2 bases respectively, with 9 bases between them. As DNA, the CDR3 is TGTGCCAGCAGCTTAGGCCAGATCCCCTACGAGCAGTACTTC. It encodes CASSLGQIPYEQYF.

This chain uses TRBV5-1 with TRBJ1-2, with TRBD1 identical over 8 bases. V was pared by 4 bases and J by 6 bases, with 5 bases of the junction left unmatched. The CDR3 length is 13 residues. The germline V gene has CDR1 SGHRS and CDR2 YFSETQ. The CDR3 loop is CASSTRTGNGYTF. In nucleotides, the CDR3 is TGCGCCAGCAGCACCCGGACAGGGAATGGCTACACCTTC.

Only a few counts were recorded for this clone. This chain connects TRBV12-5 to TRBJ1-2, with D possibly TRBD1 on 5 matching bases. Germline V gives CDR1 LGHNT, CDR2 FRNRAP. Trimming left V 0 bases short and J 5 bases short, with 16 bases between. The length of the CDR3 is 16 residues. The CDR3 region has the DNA TGTGCTAGTGGTTTGGTAAAATGGGGGGGAAATTATGGCTACACCTTC. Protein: CASGLVKWGGNYGYTF.

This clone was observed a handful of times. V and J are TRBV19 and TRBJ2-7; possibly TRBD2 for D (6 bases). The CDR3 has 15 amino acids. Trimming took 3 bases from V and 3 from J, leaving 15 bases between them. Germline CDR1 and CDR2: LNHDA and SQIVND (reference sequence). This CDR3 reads CASSILRAGHYEQYF. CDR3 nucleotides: TGTGCCAGTAGTATCTTGCGAGCGGGTCACTACGAGCAGTACTTC.

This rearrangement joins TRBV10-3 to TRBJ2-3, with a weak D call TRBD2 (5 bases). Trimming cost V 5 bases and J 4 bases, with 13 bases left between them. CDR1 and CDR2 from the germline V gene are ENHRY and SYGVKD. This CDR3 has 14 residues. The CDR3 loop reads CAISQAGLPDTQYF. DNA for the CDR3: TGTGCCATCAGTCAGGCGGGCCTTCCAGATACGCAGTATTTT.

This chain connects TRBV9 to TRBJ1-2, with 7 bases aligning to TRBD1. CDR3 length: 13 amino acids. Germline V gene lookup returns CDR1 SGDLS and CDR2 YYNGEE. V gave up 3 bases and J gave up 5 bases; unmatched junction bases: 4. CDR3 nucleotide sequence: TGTGCCAGCAGCGAGGGACAGATGTATGGCTACACCTTC. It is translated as CASSEGQMYGYTF.

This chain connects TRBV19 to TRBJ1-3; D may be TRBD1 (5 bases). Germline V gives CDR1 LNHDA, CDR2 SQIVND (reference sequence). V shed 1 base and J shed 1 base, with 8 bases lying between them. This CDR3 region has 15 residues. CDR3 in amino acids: CASSIVSGSGNTIYF. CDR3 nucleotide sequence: TGTGCCAGTAGTATAGTGTCAGGGTCTGGAAACACCATATATTTT. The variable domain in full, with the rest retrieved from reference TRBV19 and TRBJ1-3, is DGGITQSPKYLFRKEGQNVTLSCEQNLNHDAMYWYRQDPGQGLRLIYYSQIVNDFQKGDIAEGYSVSREKKESFPLTVTSAQKNPTAFYLCASSIVSGSGNTIYFGEGSWLTVV.

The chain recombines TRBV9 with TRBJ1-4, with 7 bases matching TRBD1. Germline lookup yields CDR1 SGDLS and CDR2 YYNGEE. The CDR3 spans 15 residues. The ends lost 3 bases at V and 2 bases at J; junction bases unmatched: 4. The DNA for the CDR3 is TGTGCCAGCAGCGAAGGACAGGACACTAATGAAAAACTGTTTTTT. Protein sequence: CASSEGQDTNEKLFF.

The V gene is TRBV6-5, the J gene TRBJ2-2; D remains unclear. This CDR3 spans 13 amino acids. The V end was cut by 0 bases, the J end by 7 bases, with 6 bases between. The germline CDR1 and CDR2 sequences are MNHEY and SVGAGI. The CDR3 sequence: CASSYSAVGELFF. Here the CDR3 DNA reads TGTGCCAGCAGTTACTCGGCTGTCGGGGAGCTGTTTTTT.

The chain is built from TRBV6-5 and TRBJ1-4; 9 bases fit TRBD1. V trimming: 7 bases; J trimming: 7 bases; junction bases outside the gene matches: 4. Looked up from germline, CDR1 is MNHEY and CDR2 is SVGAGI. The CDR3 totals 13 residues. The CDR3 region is CASIRQGGEKLFF. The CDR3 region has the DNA TGTGCCAGCATTCGACAGGGGGGTGAAAAACTGTTTTTT.

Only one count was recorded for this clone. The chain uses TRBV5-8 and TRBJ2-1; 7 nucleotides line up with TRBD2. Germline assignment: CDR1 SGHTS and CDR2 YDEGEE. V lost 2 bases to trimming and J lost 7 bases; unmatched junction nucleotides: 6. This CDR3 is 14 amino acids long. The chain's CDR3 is CASSFRGGDNEQFF. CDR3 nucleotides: TGTGCCAGCAGCTTCCGCGGGGGAGATAATGAGCAGTTCTTC.

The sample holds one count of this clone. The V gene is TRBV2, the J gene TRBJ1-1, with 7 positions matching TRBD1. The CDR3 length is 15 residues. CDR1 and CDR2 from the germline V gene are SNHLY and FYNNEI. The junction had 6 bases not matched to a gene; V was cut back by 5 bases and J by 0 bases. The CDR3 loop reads CASSQGQTMNTEAFF. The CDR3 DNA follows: TGTGCCAGCAGTCAGGGACAGACGATGAACACTGAAGCTTTCTTT.

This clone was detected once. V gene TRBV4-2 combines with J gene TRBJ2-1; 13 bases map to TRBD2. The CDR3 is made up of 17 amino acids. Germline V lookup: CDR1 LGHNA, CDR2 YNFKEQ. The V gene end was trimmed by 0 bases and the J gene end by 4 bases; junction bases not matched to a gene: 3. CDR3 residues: CASSQEGTSGAYNEQFF. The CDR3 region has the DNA TGTGCCAGCAGCCAAGAAGGGACTAGCGGGGCTTACAATGAGCAGTTCTTC.

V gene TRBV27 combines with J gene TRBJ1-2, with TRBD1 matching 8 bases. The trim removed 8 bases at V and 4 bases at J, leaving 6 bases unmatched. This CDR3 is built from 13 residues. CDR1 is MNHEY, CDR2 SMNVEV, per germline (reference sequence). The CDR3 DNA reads TGTGCCAGCCTGCCAACAGGGGGCTATGGCTACACCTTC. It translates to CASLPTGGYGYTF.

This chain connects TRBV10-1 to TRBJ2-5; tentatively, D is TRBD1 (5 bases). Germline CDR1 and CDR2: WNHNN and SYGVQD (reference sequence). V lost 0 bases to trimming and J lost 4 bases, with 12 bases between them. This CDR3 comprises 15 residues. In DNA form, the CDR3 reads TGCGCCAGCAGTGAGTCCCCAGGGCTCGGAGAGACCCAGTACTTC. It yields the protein CASSESPGLGETQYF.

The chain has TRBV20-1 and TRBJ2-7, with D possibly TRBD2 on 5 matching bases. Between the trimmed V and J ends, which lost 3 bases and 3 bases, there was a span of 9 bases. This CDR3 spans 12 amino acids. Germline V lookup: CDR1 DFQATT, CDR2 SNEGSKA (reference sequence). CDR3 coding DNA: TGCAGTGCTAGTTTACGGGGCTACGAGCAGTACTTC. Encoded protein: CSASLRGYEQYF.

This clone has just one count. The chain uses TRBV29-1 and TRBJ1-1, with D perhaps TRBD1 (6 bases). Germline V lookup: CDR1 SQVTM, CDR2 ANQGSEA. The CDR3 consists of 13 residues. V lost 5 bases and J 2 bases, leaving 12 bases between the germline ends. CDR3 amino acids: CSVLKGGNTEAFF. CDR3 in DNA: TGCAGCGTTTTGAAAGGGGGAAACACTGAAGCTTTCTTT.

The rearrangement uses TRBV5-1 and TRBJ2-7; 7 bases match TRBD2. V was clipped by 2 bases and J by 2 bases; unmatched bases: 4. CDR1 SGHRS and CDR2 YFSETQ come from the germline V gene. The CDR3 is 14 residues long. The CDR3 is CASSFTGTTYEQYF. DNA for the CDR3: TGCGCCAGCAGCTTTACCGGGACTACCTACGAGCAGTACTTC.

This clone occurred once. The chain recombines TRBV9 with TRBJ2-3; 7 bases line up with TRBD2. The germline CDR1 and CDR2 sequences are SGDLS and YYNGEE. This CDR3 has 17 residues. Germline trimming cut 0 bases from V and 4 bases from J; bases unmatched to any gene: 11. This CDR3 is CASSVDGGGGVADTQYF. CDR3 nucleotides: TGTGCCAGCAGCGTAGATGGAGGCGGGGGTGTGGCAGATACGCAGTATTTT.

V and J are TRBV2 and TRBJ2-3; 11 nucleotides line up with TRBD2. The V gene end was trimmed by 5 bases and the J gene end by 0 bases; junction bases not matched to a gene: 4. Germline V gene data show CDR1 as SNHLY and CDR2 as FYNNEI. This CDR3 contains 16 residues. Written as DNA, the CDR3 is TGTGCCAGCAGTAGACTAGCGGGGAGGAGCACAGATACGCAGTATTTT. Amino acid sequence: CASSRLAGRSTDTQYF.

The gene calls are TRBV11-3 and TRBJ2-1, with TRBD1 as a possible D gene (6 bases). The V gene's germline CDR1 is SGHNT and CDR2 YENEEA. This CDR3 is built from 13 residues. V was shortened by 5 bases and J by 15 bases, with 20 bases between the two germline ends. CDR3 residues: CASSPEGDRPPFF. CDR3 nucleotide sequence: TGTGCCAGCAGCCCCGAGGGAGACAGGCCTCCGTTCTTC.